This T cell receptor (beta chain) is from a study of blood T cell repertoires in COVID-19. Study in general: Both acute and convalescent COVID-19 samples were obtained from the United States, Italy and Spain. T cells, B-cell-depleted T cells, or PBMCs provided the cDNA or gDNA that served as material.

The V end was cut by 2 bases, the J end by 8 bases, with 22 bases between. This CDR3 is 17 amino acids long. Germline V gene data show CDR1 as LNHNV and CDR2 as YYDKDF (reference sequence). In the original processing: Quantification of nucleated cells was approximated via reference gene primer amplification. Clones were read by immunoSEQ multiplex PCR, and TCRdb kept only the in-frame ones, dropping some. V and J calls and clone size come straight from that table; D and trimming were deduced from the DNA. This table holds approximately 100,000 clones, roughly 84% found once. The sample comprised peripheral blood. The sequence was obtained from a man in his 60s with acute or convalescent COVID-19. The chain recombines TRBV15 with TRBJ2-1; D is possibly TRBD1 (6 bases). CDR3 in DNA: TGTGCCACCAGCAGACCGGCAATAACAGGGATGAGTGATGAGCAGTTCTTC. Translated: CATSRPAITGMSDEQFF.